One TCR beta chain is described in this entry. This entry comes from a study of PD-L1 blockade in urothelial cancer. Study in general: At some point between 2014 and 2016 therapy began: atezolizumab 1,200 mg intravenously every 3 weeks. Males with bladder-origin urothelial cancer made up twenty-five of 29 patients. At 6 weeks and at 3 weeks (second dose) after treatment start, blood was analyzed.

The time point: pretreatment peripheral blood. PCRs were each spiked with synthetic TCR analog templates. TCRdb keeps only in-frame clones here, not all; method: immunoSEQ multiplex PCR. Here the sample spans 70,000 to 75,000 clones, 85% to 90% being singletons. Germline CDR1 SEHNR, CDR2 FQNEAQ (reference sequence). Trimming took 3 bases from V and 0 from J, leaving 12 bases between them. The CDR3 length is 15 residues. The material sequenced was PBMCs, taken around atezolizumab (anti-PD-L1) treatment. J is TRBJ2-7 and V is TRBV7-9; D is ambiguous. The TCR comes from a man between 65 and 80 years old with urothelial cancer. CDR3 amino acids: CASSLGAQSSYEQYF. The CDR3 bases are TGTGCCAGCAGCTTGGGCGCCCAGAGCTCCTACGAGCAGTACTTC.